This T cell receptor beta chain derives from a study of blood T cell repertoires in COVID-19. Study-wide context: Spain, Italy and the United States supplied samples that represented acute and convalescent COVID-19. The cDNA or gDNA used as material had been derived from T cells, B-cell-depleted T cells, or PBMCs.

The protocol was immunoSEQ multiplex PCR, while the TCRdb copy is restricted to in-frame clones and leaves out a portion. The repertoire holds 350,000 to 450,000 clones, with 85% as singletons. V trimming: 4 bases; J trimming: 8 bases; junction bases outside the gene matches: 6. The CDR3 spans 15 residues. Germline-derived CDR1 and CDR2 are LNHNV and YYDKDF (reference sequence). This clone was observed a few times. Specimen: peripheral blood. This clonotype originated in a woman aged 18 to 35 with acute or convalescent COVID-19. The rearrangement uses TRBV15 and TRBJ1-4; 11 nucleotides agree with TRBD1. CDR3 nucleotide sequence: TGTGCCACCAGCACCGGACAGGGGGCGCAGGAAAAACTGTTTTTT. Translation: CATSTGQGAQEKLFF.